This T cell receptor (beta chain) was captured by sequencing in a study of T-cell reconstitution after alpha-beta-depleted transplantation in children. Overall study findings and caveats: Newly produced T cells mostly provided counts and TCRbeta diversity after one year, as hyperexpanded clones declined. Roughly two months post-transplant, alpha-beta T cells reportedly originated from several hundred graft clones that had expanded. Surviving recipient T cells and thymic progenitors underlay high day-60 TCRbeta diversity in some patients.

The germline V and J ends were trimmed by 1 base and 1 base, with 11 bases remaining between them. CDR3 length equals 15 residues. Germline CDR1 reads MNHNS; CDR2 reads SASEGT. Turning to this clonotype: Its target is not known.

Construction of the TCRbeta library involved unique molecular identifiers. Each CDR3 protein gets one entry after TCRdb re-called the PCR reads with MiXCR. The repertoire holds tens of thousands of distinct CDR3 sequences, with 52% as singletons. The specimen was peripheral blood, collected before TCRalphabeta/CD19-depleted stem cell transplant. The genes are TRBV6-1 and TRBJ2-7; D gene ambiguous. The TCR comes from a boy younger than two with SCID, due to receive a stem cell transplant. This chain's CDR3 is CASSEEGVGSYEQYF. The CDR3 DNA is TGTGCCAGCAGTGAAGAAGGAGTGGGGTCCTACGAGCAGTACTTC.